This is a list of T cell receptor beta chains from one sample in a study of follicular helper T cells after annual influenza vaccination. Produced via immunoSEQ multiplex PCR; TCRdb's table is partial and in-frame only. Of over 10,000 clones in the sample, 80% are singletons; the top ten hold roughly 3.6%. Source: CXCR5+ CD38- circulating T follicular helper cells from blood, taken on the day of influenza vaccination. The receptors stem from an adult who received the influenza vaccine. Each CDR3 is given with its conserved first and last residue. The D gene is left open where the match is weak. Rows give clone size only sometimes, using once, few, many, or a class for an expanded clone.

v_call	clone_size	j_call	cdr3_length	d_call	cdr3_aa	cdr3_nt
TRBV27	NA	TRBJ2-3	14	NA	CASSYRDLSDTQYF	TGTGCCAGCAGTTACCGGGACCTCAGTGATACGCAGTATTTT
TRBV2	NA	TRBJ1-6	14	TRBD1	CASSKQGAASPLHF	TGTGCCAGCAGTAAACAGGGGGCCGCTTCACCCCTCCACTTT
TRBV10-2	NA	TRBJ2-1	15	NA	CASSEGARRYNEQFF	TGCGCCAGCAGTGAGGGGGCGCGTAGGTACAATGAGCAGTTCTTC
TRBV19	NA	TRBJ2-3	15	TRBD2	CASRPSGGAIDTQYF	TGTGCCAGTAGACCCAGCGGGGGGGCCATAGATACGCAGTATTTT
TRBV11-2	once	TRBJ1-4	14	NA	CATRPSQGTEKLFF	TGTGCCACTCGCCCATCTCAGGGAACCGAAAAACTGTTTTTT
TRBV7-2	NA	TRBJ1-4	16	TRBD1	CASATYPGQEGEKLFF	TGTGCCAGTGCCACATACCCGGGACAGGAGGGAGAAAAACTGTTTTTT
TRBV7-9	NA	TRBJ2-2	12	NA	CASSFSSGELFF	TGTGCCAGCAGCTTTAGTTCCGGGGAGCTGTTTTTT
TRBV21-1	NA	TRBJ1-5	19	NA	CASSKRRGTGSNSNQPQHF	TGTGCCAGCAGCAAAAGGCGCGGGACAGGGTCAAATAGCAATCAGCCCCAGCATTTT
TRBV29-1	NA	TRBJ2-2	14	TRBD1	CSVMGQINSGELFF	TGCAGCGTTATGGGACAGATTAATTCCGGGGAGCTGTTTTTT
TRBV5-1	few	TRBJ2-3	17	TRBD1	CASSLAGGQDLQDTQYF	TGCGCCAGCAGCTTGGCCGGAGGACAGGACTTGCAAGATACGCAGTATTTT
TRBV28	once	TRBJ2-5	15	NA	CASRPSRGNQETQYF	TGTGCCAGCCGCCCTTCTAGGGGAAACCAAGAGACCCAGTACTTC
TRBV5-1	few	TRBJ1-2	14	TRBD1	CASSDQGADYGYTF	TGCGCCAGCAGCGATCAGGGGGCTGACTATGGCTACACCTTC
TRBV28	NA	TRBJ2-7	15	TRBD1	CASSLASDRGYEQYF	TGTGCCAGCAGTTTAGCAAGCGACAGGGGGTACGAGCAGTACTTC
TRBV29-1	NA	TRBJ1-2	12	TRBD1	CSGGQEGYGYTF	TGCAGCGGGGGACAGGAGGGGTATGGCTACACCTTC
TRBV2	NA	TRBJ1-2	14	NA	CASSEALFQDGYTF	TGTGCCAGCAGTGAAGCGCTTTTCCAAGATGGCTACACCTTC
TRBV6-5	NA	TRBJ1-2	11	NA	CASTGTYGYTF	TGTGCCAGCACAGGGACCTATGGCTACACCTTC
TRBV5-1	NA	TRBJ2-4	16	NA	CASSPAGAGAKNIQYF	TGCGCCAGCAGCCCGGCCGGGGCTGGGGCCAAAAACATTCAGTACTTC
TRBV11-3	NA	TRBJ2-5	14	TRBD2	CASSAGGSQETQYF	TGTGCCAGCAGCGCGGGGGGGAGCCAAGAGACCCAGTACTTC
TRBV5-4	NA	TRBJ2-1	16	NA	CASSPSGLASYNEQFF	TGTGCCAGCAGCCCCTCCGGGTTGGCCTCCTACAATGAGCAGTTCTTC
TRBV5-4	few	TRBJ1-6	16	TRBD1	CASSMGQGFYNSPLHF	TGTGCCAGCAGCATGGGACAGGGGTTCTATAATTCACCCCTCCACTTT
TRBV7-2	NA	TRBJ2-5	12	NA	CASSLREETQYF	TGTGCCAGCAGCTTAAGGGAAGAGACCCAGTACTTC
TRBV28	NA	TRBJ2-7	16	TRBD2	CASSPTLAGGYYEQYF	TGTGCCAGCAGCCCCACCCTAGCGGGGGGGTATTACGAGCAGTACTTC
TRBV6-5	NA	TRBJ1-6	14	NA	CASRTTGGVGPLHF	TGTGCCAGCAGGACCACGGGGGGCGTAGGTCCCCTCCACTTT
TRBV5-8	NA	TRBJ2-7	15	NA	CASSFWDGGTSEQYF	TGTGCCAGCAGCTTTTGGGACGGAGGGACGAGTGAGCAGTACTTC
TRBV19	few	TRBJ1-2	15	NA	CASSPVGSTNYGYTF	TGTGCCAGTAGTCCGGTTGGGTCTACCAACTATGGCTACACCTTC
TRBV5-1	once	TRBJ1-1	13	NA	CASSLRTTTEAFF	TGCGCCAGCAGCTTGCGGACGACGACTGAAGCTTTCTTT
TRBV7-6	NA	TRBJ2-5	14	TRBD2	CASSSSGGRETQYF	TGTGCCAGCAGCTCTAGCGGGGGGCGGGAGACCCAGTACTTC
TRBV5-5	few	TRBJ1-5	14	NA	CASSLAQGNQPQHF	TGTGCCAGCAGCTTGGCCCAGGGGAATCAGCCCCAGCATTTT
TRBV6-4	NA	TRBJ1-2	16	NA	CASYSSGHSHSYGYTF	TGTGCCAGCTACTCCTCAGGACACAGCCACTCCTATGGCTACACCTTC
TRBV4-3	NA	TRBJ2-3	17	TRBD2	CASSQDFLGGETDTQYF	TGCGCCAGCAGCCAAGATTTTTTGGGGGGGGAGACAGATACGCAGTATTTT
TRBV6-4	NA	TRBJ1-2	16	TRBD1	CASSQPFETGDYGYTF	TGTGCCAGCAGTCAACCCTTTGAGACAGGGGACTATGGCTACACCTTC
TRBV7-3	NA	TRBJ1-1	13	NA	CASSFAENTEAFF	TGTGCCAGCAGCTTCGCAGAGAACACTGAAGCTTTCTTT
TRBV29-1	NA	TRBJ1-2	16	TRBD1	CSVARTGGVGNYGYTF	TGCAGCGTTGCTCGGACAGGGGGGGTTGGGAACTATGGCTACACCTTC
TRBV2	NA	TRBJ2-5	15	TRBD2	CASTSTSGGAGTQYF	TGTGCCAGCACCTCCACTAGCGGGGGGGCCGGGACCCAGTACTTC
TRBV10-1	once	TRBJ1-1	13	NA	CASSDHPGREAFF	TGCGCCAGCAGTGATCACCCGGGACGGGAAGCTTTCTTT
TRBV28	NA	TRBJ2-7	12	NA	CASRSGDNEQYF	TGTGCCAGCAGATCGGGCGACAACGAGCAGTACTTC
TRBV18	NA	TRBJ1-2	14	TRBD1	CASSQDRDSYGYTF	TGTGCCAGCTCGCAAGACCGGGACAGCTATGGCTACACCTTC
TRBV5-5	NA	TRBJ2-3	16	TRBD1	CASSLGQGTYTDTQYF	TGTGCCAGCAGCTTAGGACAGGGGACTTACACAGATACGCAGTATTTT
TRBV12-1	NA	TRBJ2-7	14	NA	CASSCRDRGNEQYF	TGTGCCAGCAGCTGCCGGGACAGGGGTAACGAGCAGTACTTC
TRBV7-7	NA	TRBJ2-2	17	TRBD1	CASSLGGTGPGTGELFF	TGTGCCAGCAGCTTAGGGGGGACAGGGCCGGGGACCGGGGAGCTGTTTTTT
TRBV2	NA	TRBJ2-3	11	NA	CASTTTGTQYF	TGTGCCAGCACCACGACTGGCACGCAGTATTTT
TRBV7-9	NA	TRBJ2-5	14	NA	CASSSQTSQETQYF	TGTGCCAGCAGCTCCCAGACTAGCCAAGAGACCCAGTACTTC
TRBV2	few	TRBJ2-7	14	TRBD1	CASTRDRSEYEQYF	TGTGCCAGCACCCGGGACAGAAGTGAGTACGAGCAGTACTTC
TRBV15	NA	TRBJ1-2	15	NA	CATSRDRSTVYGYTF	TGTGCCACCAGCAGAGATCGATCGACCGTCTATGGCTACACCTTC
TRBV23-1	few	TRBJ1-3	14	NA	CARQRRELGNTIYF	TGCGCCAGACAGAGGCGGGAATTAGGAAACACCATATATTTT
TRBV28	NA	TRBJ1-5	12	NA	CASSLRGGRVHF	TGTGCCAGCAGTCTCCGGGGCGGCAGGGTGCATTTT
TRBV5-1	NA	TRBJ2-7	15	NA	CASSYEQASSYEQYF	TGCGCCAGCAGCTACGAACAGGCCAGCTCCTACGAGCAGTACTTC
TRBV10-1	NA	TRBJ2-3	16	TRBD2	CASSESGGLGEDTQYF	TGCGCCAGCAGTGAGTCGGGAGGGCTCGGAGAAGATACGCAGTATTTT
TRBV7-9	few	TRBJ1-5	13	NA	CASTSLSNQPQHF	TGTGCCAGCACTTCCCTTAGCAATCAGCCCCAGCATTTT
TRBV2	NA	TRBJ1-2	14	NA	CASYRSGTLYGYTF	TGTGCCAGCTACCGCTCAGGGACCCTCTATGGCTACACCTTC